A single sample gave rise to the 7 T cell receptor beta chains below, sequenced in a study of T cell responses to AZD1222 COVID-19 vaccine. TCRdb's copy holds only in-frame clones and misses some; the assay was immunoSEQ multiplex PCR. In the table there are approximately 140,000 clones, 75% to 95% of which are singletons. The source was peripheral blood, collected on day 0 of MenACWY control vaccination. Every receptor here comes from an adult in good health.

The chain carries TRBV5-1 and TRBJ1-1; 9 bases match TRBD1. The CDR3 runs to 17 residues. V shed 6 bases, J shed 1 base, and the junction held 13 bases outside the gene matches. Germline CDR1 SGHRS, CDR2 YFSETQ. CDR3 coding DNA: TGCGCCAGCAAACAGGGGGCTAGGGGTTTGGAGAACACTGAAGCTTTCTTT. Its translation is CASKQGARGLENTEAFF.

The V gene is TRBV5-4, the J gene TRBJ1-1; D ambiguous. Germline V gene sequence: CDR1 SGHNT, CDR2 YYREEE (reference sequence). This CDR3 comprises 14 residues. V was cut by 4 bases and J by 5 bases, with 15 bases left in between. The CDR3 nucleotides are TGTGCCAGCAGCCCCCGTGAGGCGGGGACTGAAGCTTTCTTT. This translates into CASSPREAGTEAFF.

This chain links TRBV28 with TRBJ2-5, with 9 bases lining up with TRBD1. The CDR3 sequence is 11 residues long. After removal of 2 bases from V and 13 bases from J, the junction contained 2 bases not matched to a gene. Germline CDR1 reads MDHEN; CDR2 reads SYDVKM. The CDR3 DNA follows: TGTGCCAGCAGTTTAGGACAGGGGTTGTACTTC. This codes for CASSLGQGLYF.

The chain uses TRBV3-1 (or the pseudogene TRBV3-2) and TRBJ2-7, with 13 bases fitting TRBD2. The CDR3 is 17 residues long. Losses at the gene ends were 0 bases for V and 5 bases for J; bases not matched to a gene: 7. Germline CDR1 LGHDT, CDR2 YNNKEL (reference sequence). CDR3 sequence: CASSQERTSGRIDEQYF. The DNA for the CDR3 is TGTGCCAGCAGCCAAGAGAGGACTAGCGGGAGAATCGACGAGCAGTACTTC.

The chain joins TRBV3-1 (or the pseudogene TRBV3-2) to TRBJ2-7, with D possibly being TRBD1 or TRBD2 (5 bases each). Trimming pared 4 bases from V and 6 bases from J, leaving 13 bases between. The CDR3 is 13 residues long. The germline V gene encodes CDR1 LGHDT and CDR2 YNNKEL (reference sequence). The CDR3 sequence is CASSPGDAGEQYF. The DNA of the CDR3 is TGTGCCAGCAGCCCCGGGGACGCGGGCGAGCAGTACTTC.

The CDR3 coding sequence is TGTGCCATCAGTGAGGCGGCTATTGAGGGCCGGACCCAGTACTTC. Amino acid sequence: CAISEAAIEGRTQYF. This rearrangement joins TRBV10-3 to TRBJ2-5; weak D call: TRBD2 (5 bases). V was shortened by 2 bases and J by 7 bases, with 17 bases between the two germline ends. CDR1 is ENHRY, CDR2 SYGVKD, per germline. The CDR3 has 15 residues.

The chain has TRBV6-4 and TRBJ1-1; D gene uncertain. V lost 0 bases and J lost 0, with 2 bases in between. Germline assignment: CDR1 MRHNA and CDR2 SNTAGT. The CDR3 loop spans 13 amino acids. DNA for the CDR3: TGTGCCAGCAGTGACTCATTGAACACTGAAGCTTTCTTT. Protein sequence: CASSDSLNTEAFF.